What follows are 30 T cell receptor beta chains derived from one specimen sequenced in a study of T cell responses to AZD1222 COVID-19 vaccine. Clones were sequenced by immunoSEQ multiplex PCR, and TCRdb holds only the in-frame ones, with some missing. The sample has 90,000 to 100,000 clones; approximately 90% are singletons. Here the sequenced sample was peripheral blood, taken on day 0 of AZD1222 vaccination. The origin of the receptors is an adult in good health.

This clone was recorded a few times. This rearrangement joins TRBV11-2 to TRBJ2-1; 8 positions agree with TRBD2. The J segment lost 3 bases and the V segment lost 2 bases, leaving 3 bases of the junction unmatched. This CDR3 is 15 amino acids long. In germline, CDR1 is SGHAT, CDR2 FQNNGV. The CDR3, as DNA: TGTGCCAGCAGCTTATTAGCGGGAAACTACAATGAGCAGTTCTTC. Residues: CASSLLAGNYNEQFF. Full variable domain (outside the CDR3, taken from reference TRBV11-2 and TRBJ2-1): EAGVAQSPRYKIIEKRQSVAFWCNPISGHATLYWYQQILGQGPKLLIQFQNNGVVDDSQLPKDRFSAERLKGVDSTLKIQPAKLEDSAVYLCASSLLAGNYNEQFFGPGTRLTVL.

The J gene is TRBJ1-3, the V gene TRBV19, with a possible D match to TRBD1 (5 bases). Germline CDR1 reads LNHDA; CDR2 reads SQIVND (reference sequence). V lost 2 bases and J lost 4, with 15 bases in between. This CDR3 contains 16 residues. The CDR3 DNA is TGTGCCAGTAGTATATACAGGTGGGTGCGAGGAAACACCATATATTTT. As protein: CASSIYRWVRGNTIYF.

The chain has TRBV4-2 and TRBJ1-4; D is possibly TRBD1 (5 bases). The CDR3 is 13 amino acids. CDR1 and CDR2 (germline): LGHNA, YNFKEQ. V shed 4 bases and J shed 10 bases, with 13 bases lying between them. CDR3 amino acids: CASSPRQGGKLFF. The CDR3 DNA sequence: TGTGCCAGCAGCCCCCGCCAGGGTGGAAAACTGTTTTTT.

The CDR3: CASSLEGTALGIGGYTF. For the CDR3, the DNA is TGTGCCAGCAGCCTCGAAGGGACAGCCTTGGGCATAGGGGGCTACACCTTC. This chain connects TRBV7-8 to TRBJ1-2, with 7 bases identical to TRBD1. CDR3 length: 17 residues. CDR1 SGHVS and CDR2 FQNEAQ come from the germline V gene. With 5 bases clipped from V and 8 bases from J, the junction kept 20 bases outside the gene matches.

The rearrangement joins TRBV6-2 or TRBV6-3 to TRBJ2-6; D gene uncertain. Germline CDR1 is MNHEY and CDR2 is SVGEGT. The V gene lost 0 bases and the J gene lost 1 base, with 4 bases spanning the gap. The CDR3 has 15 amino acids. The CDR3 DNA reads as TGTGCCAGCAGTTACTCGAAATCTGGGGCCAACGTCCTGACTTTC. Residues: CASSYSKSGANVLTF.

This clone was picked up a small number of times. The chain employs TRBV11-1 and TRBJ2-1; TRBD1 matches 9 bases. Germline loops: CDR1 SGHAT, CDR2 FQDESV (reference sequence). This CDR3 contains 13 residues. The V segment lost 5 bases and the J segment 9 bases; nucleotides outside the gene matches: 5. The CDR3 loop is CASSPGQGFEQFF. The CDR3, as DNA: TGTGCCAGCAGCCCGGGACAGGGTTTTGAGCAGTTCTTC.

The rearrangement links TRBV5-1 to TRBJ1-4, with a weak D call TRBD1 (5 bases). The CDR3 has 14 residues. CDR1 and CDR2 from the germline V gene are SGHRS and YFSETQ. Trimming cost V 4 bases and J 8 bases, with 15 bases left between them. The CDR3 DNA follows: TGCGCCAGCAGCATTGACAGCGTCGGGGAAAAACTGTTTTTT. It codes for CASSIDSVGEKLFF.

In its sample, this clone was seen once. This chain joins TRBV4-1 and TRBJ2-7; the match to TRBD2 covers 11 bases. This CDR3 region has 16 residues. V dropped 2 bases and J dropped 1; count of bases not matched to a gene: 4. Germline values: CDR1 MGHRA, CDR2 YSYEKL. The CDR3 coding sequence is TGCGCCAGCAGCCAATCTCTAGCGGGGGGATCCTACGAGCAGTACTTC. Residues: CASSQSLAGGSYEQYF.

The genes are TRBV19 and TRBJ2-2, with 7 bases lining up with TRBD2. This CDR3 contains 13 residues. V was clipped by 7 bases and J by 6 bases; unmatched bases: 5. Looked up from germline, CDR1 is LNHDA and CDR2 is SQIVND (reference sequence). Here the CDR3 DNA reads TGTGCCAGTACCCCCGCGGGGGCCGGGGAGCTGTTTTTT. Protein sequence: CASTPAGAGELFF.

This chain uses TRBV6-5 with TRBJ1-2; the D gene is possibly TRBD1 (5 bases). CDR3 size: 14 residues. Germline CDR1 is MNHEY and CDR2 is SVGAGI. V gave up 2 bases and J gave up 6 bases, with 13 bases separating them. Here the CDR3 reads CASSYPGPADGYTF. The CDR3 DNA reads TGTGCCAGCAGTTACCCGGGACCGGCGGATGGCTACACCTTC.

The V gene is TRBV19, the J gene TRBJ1-5, with unresolved D. CDR3 length: 14 residues. Germline V gene sequence: CDR1 LNHDA, CDR2 SQIVND (reference sequence). Between the trimmed V and J ends, which lost 9 bases and 9 bases, there was a span of 21 bases. CDR3: CASAPADSAVPQHF. Written as DNA, the CDR3 is TGTGCCAGCGCCCCAGCCGATTCGGCGGTGCCCCAGCATTTT.

The rearrangement links TRBV5-6 to TRBJ1-4, with 8 bases fitting TRBD1. CDR1 and CDR2 from the germline V gene are SGHDT and YYEEEE. This CDR3 spans 15 amino acids. With V trimmed by 4 bases and J by 3 bases, 5 bases remained unmatched. CDR3 nucleotides: TGTGCCAGCAGCGCGGACAGGGCGGCTAATGAAAAACTGTTTTTT. As protein: CASSADRAANEKLFF.

This rearrangement joins TRBV6-6 to TRBJ1-2; the D gene is possibly TRBD1 (5 bases). CDR1 and CDR2 from the germline V gene are MNHNY and SVGAGI (reference sequence). This CDR3 spans 11 amino acids. Trimming removed 5 bases from V and 8 bases from J, with 9 bases in between. CDR3 amino acids: CASSQTVGYTF. The CDR3 DNA reads TGTGCCAGCAGTCAGACAGTAGGCTACACCTTC.

The chain employs TRBV4-3 and TRBJ1-1; no firm D call. V lost 0 bases to trimming and J lost 4 bases, with 6 bases between them. Germline V lookup: CDR1 LGHNA, CDR2 YSLEER. The CDR3 sequence is 13 residues long. The CDR3 DNA reads TGCGCCAGCAGCCAAGATGGAGCCACTGAAGCTTTCTTT. This codes for CASSQDGATEAFF.

This chain uses TRBV11-3 with TRBJ2-1, with 7 bases matching TRBD2. From germline, CDR1 is SGHNT and CDR2 YENEEA. J was trimmed by 8 bases and V by 0 bases; bases with no gene match: 4. This CDR3 comprises 14 residues. The CDR3 is CASSLDGLVDEQFF. Here the CDR3 DNA reads TGTGCCAGCAGCTTAGATGGACTAGTGGATGAGCAGTTCTTC.

About this clone: Likely a read error: the CDR3 ends without its conserved phenylalanine or tryptophan. It is unclear where the CDR3 begins or ends on the DNA, so no DNA is shown, and the CDR3 is as TCRdb lists it. This chain links TRBV6-2 or TRBV6-3 with TRBJ1-2; TRBD1 is the table's D call, not checked against the DNA. Termini included, the CDR3 measures 10 amino acids. Germline CDR1 is MNHEY and CDR2 is SVGEGT. This CDR3 reads CASSCGTGPS.

The chain has TRBV5-4 and TRBJ1-2, with 8 positions matching TRBD1. The CDR3 is 16 residues long. CDR1 is SGHNT and CDR2 is YYREEE in the germline V gene (reference sequence). The J segment lost 4 bases and the V segment lost 4 bases, leaving 12 bases of the junction unmatched. CDR3: CASSPEPQGAIYGYTF. The CDR3 DNA reads TGTGCCAGCAGCCCGGAGCCCCAGGGGGCGATCTATGGCTACACCTTC.

The V gene is TRBV19, the J gene TRBJ1-5, with D hard to call. Germline CDR1 and CDR2: LNHDA and SQIVND (reference sequence). With 6 bases removed from V and 5 bases from J, the gap between germline ends came to 17 bases. The CDR3 has 15 amino acids. The chain's CDR3 is CASRWEGMAYQPQHF. The CDR3 DNA follows: TGTGCCAGTAGGTGGGAAGGGATGGCCTATCAGCCCCAGCATTTT.

The chain couples TRBV4-3 to TRBJ1-4; the D is unclear. The V end was cut by 4 bases, the J end by 0 bases, with 9 bases between. The CDR3 sequence is 15 residues long. Germline lookup yields CDR1 LGHNA and CDR2 YSLEER. CDR3 in DNA: TGCGCCAGCAGCCTTAACTGGGCAACTAATGAAAAACTGTTTTTT. Residues: CASSLNWATNEKLFF.

The genes are TRBV19 and TRBJ1-3, with D uncertain. V was pared by 5 bases and J by 0 bases, with 8 bases between. The CDR3 runs to 14 residues. Germline assignment: CDR1 LNHDA and CDR2 SQIVND (reference sequence). The CDR3 bases are TGTGCCAGTAGTGACGCAGACTCTGGAAACACCATATATTTT. This sequence encodes CASSDADSGNTIYF.

This chain joins TRBV5-4 and TRBJ1-1; D is uncertain. This CDR3 is 12 amino acids long. Trimming removed 4 bases from V and 0 bases from J, with 4 bases in between. Germline V gene sequence: CDR1 SGHNT, CDR2 YYREEE (reference sequence). This CDR3 reads CASSPMNTEAFF. Written as DNA, the CDR3 is TGTGCCAGCAGCCCAATGAACACTGAAGCTTTCTTT.

J is TRBJ1-5 and V is TRBV2, with D perhaps TRBD1 (6 bases). CDR1 is SNHLY, CDR2 FYNNEI, per germline. The CDR3 totals 13 residues. The V end was cut by 4 bases, the J end by 8 bases, with 12 bases between. In DNA form, the CDR3 reads TGTGCCAGCAGTGCCATACAGGGAAAGCCCCAGCATTTT. Amino acid sequence: CASSAIQGKPQHF.

The V and J genes are TRBV7-2 and TRBJ2-3; 9 bases map to TRBD2. After removal of 6 bases from V and 2 bases from J, the junction contained 6 bases not matched to a gene. The CDR3 totals 15 residues. Germline lookup yields CDR1 SGHTA and CDR2 FQGNSA. The CDR3 loop reads CASSATSGTTDTQYF. The CDR3 DNA follows: TGTGCCAGCAGTGCGACTAGCGGAACCACAGATACGCAGTATTTT.

This clone was seen just once. This rearrangement joins TRBV3-1 (or the pseudogene TRBV3-2) to TRBJ1-4, with D unclear. Germline CDR1 reads LGHDT; CDR2 reads YNNKEL (reference sequence). The CDR3 contains 11 residues. V lost 4 bases and J 6 bases, leaving 3 bases between the germline ends. This CDR3 is CASSLDEKLFF. For the CDR3, the DNA is TGTGCCAGCAGCCTAGATGAAAAACTGTTTTTT.

The gene calls are TRBV7-3 and TRBJ1-6, with D perhaps TRBD1 (5 bases). Germline CDR1 reads SGHTA; CDR2 reads FQGTGA. The CDR3 has 15 amino acids. The V and J ends lost 4 bases and 7 bases respectively, with 14 bases between them. CDR3 nucleotides: TGTGCCAGCAGCTCGTGGGGAGGGGTCAATTCACCCCTCCACTTT. This translates into CASSSWGGVNSPLHF.

In its sample, this clone was seen once. The chain uses TRBV4-2 and TRBJ2-2; D is uncertain. V lost 0 bases to trimming and J lost 1 base, with 9 bases between them. This CDR3 contains 16 residues. The V gene's germline CDR1 is LGHNA and CDR2 YNFKEQ. The CDR3 is CASSQERVRNTGELFF. The DNA of the CDR3 is TGTGCCAGCAGCCAAGAAAGGGTGAGGAACACCGGGGAGCTGTTTTTT.

The rearrangement joins TRBV7-2 to TRBJ1-2; D is uncertain. V dropped 2 bases and J dropped 8 bases, with 9 bases sitting between them. The CDR3 length is 12 residues. The germline gives CDR1 SGHTA, CDR2 FQGNSA. In DNA form, the CDR3 reads TGTGCCAGCAGCTTAAATCGTGAGGGCTACACCTTC. Protein: CASSLNREGYTF.

This chain links TRBV6-2 or TRBV6-3 with TRBJ1-1; D might be TRBD1 (6 bases). The CDR3 totals 15 residues. The germline V and J ends were trimmed by 5 bases and 4 bases, with 17 bases remaining between them. Germline CDR1 and CDR2: MNHEY and SVGEGT. The CDR3 sequence is CASSPRGGRGTEAFF. The CDR3 nucleotides are TGTGCCAGCAGTCCGAGGGGGGGTCGTGGCACTGAAGCTTTCTTT.

The chain employs TRBV7-3 and TRBJ2-5; D unclear. Germline loops: CDR1 SGHTA, CDR2 FQGTGA. Deletions cut 2 bases from V and 2 bases from J, with 6 bases between. This CDR3 region has 13 residues. The CDR3 loop reads CASSLVQQETQYF. As DNA, the CDR3 is TGTGCCAGCAGCTTAGTCCAGCAAGAGACCCAGTACTTC.

CDR3 sequence (DNA): TGTGCCAGCAGCCAAGACCCTTCCTCCGGGAAAACAGATACGCAGTATTTT. This codes for CASSQDPSSGKTDTQYF. The chain joins TRBV14 to TRBJ2-3; D is perhaps TRBD2 (5 bases). CDR1 and CDR2 (germline): SGHDN, FVKESK. Between the trimmed V and J ends, which lost 0 bases and 3 bases, there was a span of 16 bases. This CDR3 is built from 17 residues.